Listed below are T cell receptor beta chains from one sample, sequenced in a study of T cells in Graves' hyperthyroidism and ophthalmopathy. One entry per CDR3 protein, called by TCRdb with MiXCR from the multiplex PCR reads. The data hold fewer than 350,000 distinct CDR3 sequences, with 15% to 20% observed a single time. Input material: blood. The receptors derive from a woman aged 35 to 49 with Graves' ophthalmopathy. CDR3s leave out the opening cysteine and the closing phenylalanine or tryptophan. Only part of the rows carry a size: once, few, many, or a class if the clone is expanded.

j_call | v_call | clone_size | cdr3_aa
TRBJ1-2 | TRBV7-2 | NA | ASSTGGEYGYT
TRBJ1-1 | TRBV6-5 | few | ASSYLAGTVNTEAF
TRBJ1-6 | TRBV3-1 | NA | ASSQEAAYNSPLH
TRBJ2-3 | TRBV20-1 | many | SQLQGSTDTQY
TRBJ1-2 | TRBV27 | many | ASSLQGAGKNGYT
TRBJ1-5 | TRBV27 | many | ASSAYPGQPRGAQH
TRBJ2-7 | TRBV6-1 | many | ASSKRTPPYEQY
TRBJ2-7 | TRBV12-3/TRBV12-4 | many | ASSLALKGAEQY
TRBJ2-7 | TRBV20-1 | NA | SAPTPGTSGRAYEQY
TRBJ1-2 | TRBV29-1 | many | SVEGPGYT
TRBJ2-7 | TRBV24-1 | few | ATLAVRGNSEY
TRBJ2-5 | TRBV20-1 | many | SAMGGVETQY
TRBJ1-2 | TRBV6-2/TRBV6-3 | NA | ASSYSFRRREGYT
TRBJ1-2 | TRBV6-1 | NA | ASSKDRDGYT
TRBJ1-5 | TRBV18 | many | ASSLAGAQPQH
TRBJ2-7 | TRBV6-2/TRBV6-3 | many | ASTDPGKGYEQY
TRBJ2-2 | TRBV28 | many | ASSPLPGGELF
TRBJ2-5 | TRBV11-2 | many | ASSLEWGAETQY
TRBJ2-2 | TRBV6-1 | many | ASSLAPGELF
TRBJ1-3 | TRBV4-3 | many | ASSLDSNSGNTIY
TRBJ1-2 | TRBV7-2 | many | ASSEDWGGYGYT
TRBJ1-3 | TRBV7-3 | many | ASSMGTAGNTIY
TRBJ2-7 | TRBV6-1 | NA | ASTARLAEAYEQY
TRBJ2-5 | TRBV7-9 | many | ASSPPSGRAWETQY
TRBJ1-1 | TRBV12-3/TRBV12-4 | many | ANAGWGTEAF
TRBJ1-5 | TRBV3-1 | NA | ASRYRAPDFNQPQH
TRBJ2-2 | TRBV19 | many | ASIPGGINTGELF
TRBJ1-5 | TRBV7-2 | many | ASSLAFDNQPQH
TRBJ2-3 | TRBV9 | many | ASSATGTNTDTQY
TRBJ2-3 | TRBV7-8 | many | ASSLTGGFTDTQY
TRBJ1-5 | TRBV19 | many | ASSPGPRQPQH
TRBJ1-1 | TRBV5-4 | many | ASSRQQGRNTEAF
TRBJ2-7 | TRBV29-1 | many | SVEIQGFEQY
TRBJ1-5 | TRBV19 | many | ASSTGKRGNQPQH
TRBJ2-5 | TRBV6-1 | NA | ASSESGQGKETQY
TRBJ1-5 | TRBV19 | many | ASSSRKIRNQPQH
TRBJ1-1 | TRBV20-1 | once | SASGDRKRKNTEAF
TRBJ1-1 | TRBV6-2/TRBV6-3 | NA | ASRDPGRLNTEAF
TRBJ1-5 | TRBV30 | many | AWSWGDQPQH
TRBJ1-1 | TRBV28 | many | ASRLGVLTEAF
TRBJ1-5 | TRBV20-1 | many | SARGKRDQPQH
TRBJ2-7 | TRBV4-3 | NA | ASSTGTGDYEQY